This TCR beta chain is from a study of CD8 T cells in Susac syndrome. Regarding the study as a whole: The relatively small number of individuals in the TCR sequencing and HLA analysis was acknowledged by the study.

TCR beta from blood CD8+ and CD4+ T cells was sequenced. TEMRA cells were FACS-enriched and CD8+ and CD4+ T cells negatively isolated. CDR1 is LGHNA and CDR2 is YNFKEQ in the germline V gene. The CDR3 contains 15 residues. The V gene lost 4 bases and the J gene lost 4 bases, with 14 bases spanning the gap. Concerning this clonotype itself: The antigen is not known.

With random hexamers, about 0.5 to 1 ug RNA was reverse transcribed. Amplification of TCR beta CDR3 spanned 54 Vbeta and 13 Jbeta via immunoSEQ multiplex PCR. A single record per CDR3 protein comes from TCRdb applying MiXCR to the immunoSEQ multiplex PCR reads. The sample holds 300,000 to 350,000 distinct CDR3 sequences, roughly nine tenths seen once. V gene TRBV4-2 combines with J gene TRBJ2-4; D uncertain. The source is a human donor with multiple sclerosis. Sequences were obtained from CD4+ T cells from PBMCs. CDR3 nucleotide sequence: TGTGCCAGCAGCCGGGCCCTGAACGAAAAAAACATTCAGTACTTC. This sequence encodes CASSRALNEKNIQYF.